Sequencing of this TCR beta chain was carried out in a study of T cell responses to AZD1222 COVID-19 vaccine. Libraries were prepared by immunoSEQ multiplex PCR; TCRdb keeps only in-frame clonotypes and omits some of them. Of over 150,000 clones detected, roughly 94% appear once; the ten largest clones hold approximately 1.5%. Findings of the study overall: Females outnumbered males among donors, who were mostly white British; clonal diversity was possibly underestimated. Reports say nearly half of spike-specific TCRs go after unmutated variant regions.

The V gene end was trimmed by 5 bases and the J gene end by 4 bases; junction bases not matched to a gene: 7. CDR3 length equals 14 residues. Germline V CDR1 and CDR2: MNHEY, SMNVEV (reference sequence). Note on this clone: What it binds is unknown.

Analysis merged second doses at about 4 or about 12 weeks. The chain joins TRBV27 to TRBJ2-7; TRBD1 agrees at 8 bases. The sample was peripheral blood, taken 28 days after the second AZD1222 dose. The receptor's source is an adult who received the AZD1222 COVID-19 vaccine. The CDR3 sequence is CASSETGDGYEQYF. In DNA, the CDR3 is TGTGCCAGCAGTGAGACAGGGGACGGTTACGAGCAGTACTTC.